A selection of T cell receptor beta chains follows, all from one sample in a study of blood T cell repertoires in COVID-19. Clones were read by immunoSEQ multiplex PCR, and TCRdb kept only the in-frame ones, dropping some. The table has 300,000 to 450,000 clones, roughly 86% seen once. The specimen sequenced was PBMCs or T cells enriched from blood (not recorded which). The source is a woman between 25 and 40 years old who had been exposed to COVID-19. Both conserved end residues are part of each CDR3. The D gene is left open where the match is weak. For some rows the clone size is stated as once, few or many, or as a class when expanded; others skip it.

abundance	j_gene	d_gene	len	v_gene	CDR3nt	CDR3aa
once	TRBJ2-7	TRBD1	15	TRBV5-6	TGTGCCAGCAGCCTCCCGGGACAGGGTTCCTACGAGCAGTACTTC	CASSLPGQGSYEQYF
.	TRBJ2-7	.	15	TRBV4-2	TGTGCCAGCAGCCAAGATAGGGGCTCGCCCTACGAGCAGTACTTC	CASSQDRGSPYEQYF
.	TRBJ1-4	.	13	TRBV24-1	TGTGCCACCAGTGAGACAGCTAATGAAAAACTGTTTTTT	CATSETANEKLFF
few	TRBJ2-7	TRBD1	16	TRBV5-1	TGCGCCAGCAGCCCGGAAACCGGGACAGCGACCTACGAGCAGTACTTC	CASSPETGTATYEQYF
.	TRBJ2-3	.	13	TRBV27	TGTGCCAGCAGTTTTCAGGTCGCAGATACGCAGTATTTT	CASSFQVADTQYF
.	TRBJ1-4	.	14	TRBV18	TGTGCCAGCTCACCGAGGCCCGTAGATGAAAAACTGTTTTTT	CASSPRPVDEKLFF
once	TRBJ2-1	.	15	TRBV3-1/TRBV3-2	TGTGCCAGCAGCCTCCCTAGCGCCTTTGGGAATGAGCAGTTCTTC	CASSLPSAFGNEQFF
.	TRBJ2-7	.	15	TRBV7-9	TGTGCCAGCAGCTTGCCCTCAGGGGGGCCCTACGAGCAGTACTTC	CASSLPSGGPYEQYF
.	TRBJ2-7	.	14	TRBV19	TGTGCCAGTAGTATAGTTGGCGGCTCCTACGAGCAGTACTTC	CASSIVGGSYEQYF
.	TRBJ1-4	.	18	TRBV5-1	TGCGCTAGCAGCTTGGAGCGATTCGGAGGGACAACTAATGAAAAACTGTTTTTT	CASSLERFGGTTNEKLFF
.	TRBJ1-1	.	16	TRBV7-6	TGTGCCAGCAGCTTGGACTTCAACCAGGGGTGGACTGAAGCTTTCTTT	CASSLDFNQGWTEAFF
many	TRBJ2-7	TRBD2	16	TRBV2	TGTGCCAGCAGCCGCGAGCGGGAGGCCTTTAGCCACGAGCAGTACTTC	CASSREREAFSHEQYF
.	TRBJ2-7	.	15	TRBV7-6	TGTGCCAGCAGCTCTAACGGGGACCCGGGGGACGAGCAGTACTTC	CASSSNGDPGDEQYF
.	TRBJ2-2	.	13	TRBV12-5	TGTGCTAGTCGGGGGACGAACACCGGGGAGCTGTTTTTT	CASRGTNTGELFF
.	TRBJ1-5	.	14	TRBV19	TGTGCCAGTACCCTGGGGGGTAGCAATCAGCCCCAGCATTTT	CASTLGGSNQPQHF
.	TRBJ2-3	TRBD2	14	TRBV5-8	TGTGCCAGCAGCTTGGTGACTAGCCGGGATACGCAGTATTTT	CASSLVTSRDTQYF
.	TRBJ1-2	TRBD1	17	TRBV20-1	TGCAGTGCTAGTGCAGGACAGGGGGCGCGAGCCAACTATGGCTACACCTTC	CSASAGQGARANYGYTF
.	TRBJ1-2	.	19	TRBV27	TGTGCCAGCAGTTGGGCGGCGCCTCGGGGGGGCACCCTCTCTTATGGCTACACCTTC	CASSWAAPRGGTLSYGYTF
.	TRBJ2-1	TRBD2	16	TRBV6-4	TGTGCCAGCAGTGTTAGCGGGAGGGAGAGGGTCAATGAGCAGTTCTTC	CASSVSGRERVNEQFF
.	TRBJ2-2	TRBD2	16	TRBV2	TGTGCCAGCAGTGATAGGGGACTAGGGTACACCGGGGAGCTGTTTTTT	CASSDRGLGYTGELFF
.	TRBJ1-5	TRBD1	16	TRBV9	TGTGCCAGCAGCGTGGGACAGGGGGCCAGGGATCAGCCCCAGCATTTT	CASSVGQGARDQPQHF
.	TRBJ1-5	.	13	TRBV21-1	TGTGCCAGCAGCAACAGGGAAAATCAGCCCCAGCATTTT	CASSNRENQPQHF
.	TRBJ2-7	TRBD1	14	TRBV7-9	TGTGCCAGCAGCTTAGCCCTCCGGGACAGGGAGCAGTACTTC	CASSLALRDREQYF
.	TRBJ2-5	.	15	TRBV4-1	TGCGCCAGCAGCCCAGAACCGGAACAGGCTTTCGCCCAGTACTTC	CASSPEPEQAFAQYF
once	TRBJ2-2	.	12	TRBV27	TGTGCCAGCAGTTTTGCCGGCGGGGAGCTGTTTTTT	CASSFAGGELFF
.	TRBJ2-3	.	14	TRBV7-3	TGTGCCAGCAGCTCAAGGAGCGGAACAGATACGCAGTATTTT	CASSSRSGTDTQYF
.	TRBJ2-7	.	13	TRBV19	TGTGCCAGTAGTATCCAGGGGAATCACGAGCAGTACTTC	CASSIQGNHEQYF
.	TRBJ2-5	.	15	TRBV7-3	TGTGCCAGCAGCTTAACGGGCTCGCACCAAGAGACCCAGTACTTC	CASSLTGSHQETQYF
.	TRBJ2-4	.	13	TRBV19	TGTGCCAGTATCGGCGACCGGGAAAACATTCAGTACTTC	CASIGDRENIQYF
.	TRBJ2-7	TRBD1	15	TRBV7-7	TGTGCCAGCAGCCCGGGACAGGGTTCTTACTACGAGCAGTACTTC	CASSPGQGSYYEQYF
.	TRBJ1-4	TRBD1	15	TRBV5-1	TGCGCCAGCAGGGGCGGACAGGGGGGCCATGAAAAACTGTTTTTT	CASRGGQGGHEKLFF
.	TRBJ2-1	TRBD2	15	TRBV2	TGTGCCAGCAGTGAAATGGGACTAGAGGTCAATGAGCAGTTCTTC	CASSEMGLEVNEQFF
.	TRBJ2-7	.	18	TRBV7-6	TGTGCCAGCAGCTTAGTTGGGGGGTCCACCTCGGGTGCCTACGAGCAGTACTTC	CASSLVGGSTSGAYEQYF
.	TRBJ1-2	TRBD1	13	TRBV19	TGTGCCAGCTCACTCACAGGGGCCGGTGGCTACACCTTC	CASSLTGAGGYTF
.	TRBJ2-7	.	14	TRBV2	TGTGCCAGCAGTCTCTTTTCCTCTAACTACGAGCAGTACTTC	CASSLFSSNYEQYF
.	TRBJ2-5	TRBD2	15	TRBV28	TGTGCCAGCAGTTTCACCACTAGCGGTCAAGAGACCCAGTACTTC	CASSFTTSGQETQYF
.	TRBJ2-1	.	17	TRBV27	TGTGCCAGCCTCGGACTCACTCCCCAGAAGGACTACAATGAGCAGTTCTTC	CASLGLTPQKDYNEQFF
.	TRBJ1-4	TRBD1	16	TRBV27	TGTGCCAGCAGTTTTGCGCGACAGGGGGCTAATGAAAAACTGTTTTTT	CASSFARQGANEKLFF
.	TRBJ1-2	.	14	TRBV3-1/TRBV3-2	TGTGCCAGCAGCCAAAGGGGTCCCATCTATGGCTACACCTTC	CASSQRGPIYGYTF
.	TRBJ1-3	.	17	TRBV18	TGTGCCAGCTCACCACTTTTAGGTGATCGGAGTGGAAACACCATATATTTT	CASSPLLGDRSGNTIYF